The rows below give T cell receptor beta chains drawn from one sample of a study of siplizumab effects on memory and regulatory T cells. TCRdb's copy holds only in-frame clones and misses some; the assay was immunoSEQ multiplex PCR. The table records more than 85,000 clones, approximately 90% of them present only once. The sequencing sample was made of CD4+ T cells sorted from blood. Receptors were obtained from a human donor in good health. The CDR3 runs from the conserved cysteine through the conserved F or W. A D gene is named only where the DNA matches it firmly. Clone size is shown for a subset of rows, as once, few, many or a class of expanded clone.

TGCGCCAGCAGCCAAGGGTCGGGAGTTGGCTACGAGCAGTACTTC | CASSQGSGVGYEQYF | NA | TRBV4-1 | NA | TRBJ2-7
TGCGCCAGCAGCAGAGACAGGAGTGAATATTCACCCCTCCACTTT | CASSRDRSEYSPLHF | NA | TRBV5-1 | NA | TRBJ1-6
TGTGCCAGCAGCTCCAGGAGCGGACCATCCTACAATGAGCAGTTCTTC | CASSSRSGPSYNEQFF | NA | TRBV7-8 | NA | TRBJ2-1
TGTGCCAGACAGAGCTCCTATAATTCACCCCTCCACTTT | CARQSSYNSPLHF | NA | TRBV5-3 | NA | TRBJ1-6
TGTGCCAGCCCACCACCCGGGGGGACCTACAATGAGCAGTTCTTC | CASPPPGGTYNEQFF | NA | TRBV19 | TRBD2 | TRBJ2-1
TGCGCCAGCAGTAACTCGGGACAGCCCCAGCATTTT | CASSNSGQPQHF | NA | TRBV10-1 | NA | TRBJ1-5
TGTGCCAGACGTCGTGATGCTCGTCGACAGGGGGTGGGGTTCAATCAGCCCCAGCATTTT | CARRRDARRQGVGFNQPQHF | once | TRBV6-8 | TRBD1 | TRBJ1-5
TGCGCCAGCAGTGAAAGGGCCGCGGACGGAGCTTTCTTT | CASSERAADGAFF | NA | TRBV10-1 | NA | TRBJ1-1
TGCAGCGTTGGCCTCGAGATCAGGGGAAAACTGTTTTTT | CSVGLEIRGKLFF | NA | TRBV29-1 | NA | TRBJ1-4
TGTGCCAGCAGTTCTGGCCGATGGGTCTCTGGAAACACCATATATTTT | CASSSGRWVSGNTIYF | NA | TRBV6-5 | NA | TRBJ1-3
TGTGCCAGCAGGGGGTCGGGTTTCGACACTGAAGCTTTCTTT | CASRGSGFDTEAFF | NA | TRBV28 | NA | TRBJ1-1
TGCAGCGTTTTGACAGGCGGTAGGGCTGGCTACACCTTC | CSVLTGGRAGYTF | NA | TRBV29-1 | NA | TRBJ1-2
TGTGCCAGCAGCCCGGGACAGACTACAACTAATGAAAAACTGTTTTTT | CASSPGQTTTNEKLFF | NA | TRBV7-3 | TRBD1 | TRBJ1-4
TGTGCCAGCAGCCTCTACGCAACCCGATGGAACGAGCAGTACTTC | CASSLYATRWNEQYF | NA | TRBV7-3 | NA | TRBJ2-7
TGTGCCAGCAGCATCCTAACGGGAGTAGCGCATGAGCAGTTCTTC | CASSILTGVAHEQFF | NA | TRBV6-1 | NA | TRBJ2-1
TGCGCCAGCAGCTTGGTTCCCTCCGGGGAGCTGTTTTTT | CASSLVPSGELFF | NA | TRBV5-1 | NA | TRBJ2-2
TGTGCCAGCAGCTTACCGGGGATCTCTGGGGCCAACGTCCTGACTTTC | CASSLPGISGANVLTF | NA | TRBV5-4 | NA | TRBJ2-6